The 21 T cell receptor beta chains in this list originate from one sample, sequenced in a study of human thymus T cells. Here immunoSEQ multiplex PCR was the method, and the copy in TCRdb shows in-frame clones only, minus some. This sample has some 57,000 clones; approximately 95% occur once, and the top ten carry under 7%. Source material: blood. Source of these receptors: a boy younger than two with a congenital heart defect but otherwise immunologically healthy.

The V call is TRBV19, the J call TRBJ1-2, with no clear D. CDR1 is LNHDA and CDR2 is SQIVND in the germline V gene (reference sequence). Trimming took off 5 bases at V and 3 bases at J, with 13 bases between the two ends. The CDR3 spans 14 residues. Written as DNA, the CDR3 is TGTGCCAGTAGTGAACCGACCTCGGACTATGGCTACACCTTC. It translates to CASSEPTSDYGYTF.

This clone occurred once. This chain joins TRBV9 and TRBJ2-7; 8 bases align to TRBD2. Trimming removed 0 bases from V and 2 bases from J; junction bases left unmatched: 7. There are 16 residues in the CDR3. The germline V gene has CDR1 SGDLS and CDR2 YYNGEE. The CDR3: CASSVGAGGSTYEQYF. The CDR3 nucleotides read TGTGCCAGCAGCGTAGGCGCGGGAGGTAGTACCTACGAGCAGTACTTC.

This clone was counted once. This chain connects TRBV27 to TRBJ1-2; 7 bases line up with TRBD1. CDR1 is MNHEY, CDR2 SMNVEV, per germline (reference sequence). The J segment lost 3 bases and the V segment lost 5 bases, leaving 9 bases of the junction unmatched. This CDR3 comprises 15 residues. DNA of the CDR3: TGTGCCAGCAGTCTACTCCCGGGACAGTACTATGGCTACACCTTC. Its protein is CASSLLPGQYYGYTF.

The chain uses TRBV7-9 and TRBJ1-1; 7 bases align to TRBD1. V shed 2 bases and J 8 bases; nucleotides not matched to a gene: 5. The CDR3 length is 13 residues. Germline lookup yields CDR1 SEHNR and CDR2 FQNEAQ (reference sequence). CDR3 DNA sequence: TGTGCCAGCAGCTTAAGACAGGGAAGCGAAGCTTTCTTT. Translation: CASSLRQGSEAFF.

CDR3 DNA: TGTGCCAGCAGTCAACAGGGGCCGTACACAGATACGCAGTATTTT. Protein product: CASSQQGPYTDTQYF. The rearrangement uses TRBV6-5 and TRBJ2-3, with 7 positions matching TRBD1. V gave up 5 bases and J gave up 2 bases; unmatched junction bases: 7. Germline V gene lookup returns CDR1 MNHEY and CDR2 SVGAGI. CDR3 size: 15 residues.

The V and J genes are TRBV7-2 and TRBJ2-7; TRBD1 aligns across 7 bases. This CDR3 has 13 amino acids. V was clipped by 3 bases and J by 3 bases; unmatched bases: 2. CDR1 is SGHTA and CDR2 is FQGNSA in the germline V gene. The CDR3 sequence: CASSLDRNYEQYF. Written as DNA, the CDR3 is TGTGCCAGCAGCTTGGACAGGAACTACGAGCAGTACTTC.

V is TRBV4-2 and J is TRBJ2-2, with TRBD2 as a possible D gene (6 bases). The CDR3 has 16 amino acids. Germline V gene sequence: CDR1 LGHNA, CDR2 YNFKEQ. Trimming left V 4 bases short and J 4 bases short, with 16 bases between. The CDR3 reads CASSPRTGVGTGELFF. CDR3 DNA: TGTGCCAGCAGCCCAAGGACGGGAGTGGGCACCGGGGAGCTGTTTTTT.

This chain connects TRBV7-9 to TRBJ1-1, with D unclear. Trimming stripped 5 bases from V and 4 bases from J, with 8 bases between. Germline V lookup: CDR1 SEHNR, CDR2 FQNEAQ (reference sequence). This CDR3 spans 12 amino acids. CDR3 sequence: CASSPSATEAFF. As DNA, the CDR3 is TGTGCCAGCAGCCCCTCCGCCACTGAAGCTTTCTTT.

The V call is TRBV9, the J call TRBJ1-4; D is perhaps TRBD1 (5 bases). V lost 5 bases and J 8 bases, leaving 13 bases between the germline ends. The germline V gene encodes CDR1 SGDLS and CDR2 YYNGEE. This CDR3 is built from 13 residues. CDR3 amino acids: CASSPGNGEKLFF. The CDR3 DNA sequence: TGTGCCAGCAGTCCAGGGAATGGCGAAAAACTGTTTTTT.

This clone showed up just once. The J gene is TRBJ2-3, the V gene TRBV6-5; 7 bases fit TRBD2. J gave up 6 bases and V 2 bases, and 5 bases lay outside the gene matches. The CDR3 runs to 14 residues. Germline lookup yields CDR1 MNHEY and CDR2 SVGAGI. The CDR3 bases are TGTGCCAGCAGTTACAGGGAGGGAGGGGATACGCAGTATTTT. This encodes CASSYREGGDTQYF.

The chain combines TRBV6-5 with TRBJ2-5, with D tentatively TRBD2 (5 bases). V dropped 6 bases and J dropped 4 bases, with 18 bases sitting between them. The germline CDR1 and CDR2 sequences are MNHEY and SVGAGI. The CDR3 consists of 15 residues. For the CDR3, the DNA is TGTGCCAGCAGCTCCCGTTATTTGGGGAGAGAGACCCAGTACTTC. Protein: CASSSRYLGRETQYF.

V and J are TRBV12-5 and TRBJ2-1; D possibly corresponds to TRBD1 (6 bases). V was trimmed by 3 bases and J by 2 bases, leaving 11 bases between them. The CDR3 covers 15 residues. Germline-derived CDR1 and CDR2 are LGHNT and FRNRAP. The CDR3 sequence: CASGLGGSAYNEQFF. CDR3 DNA sequence: TGTGCTAGTGGTTTAGGGGGAAGCGCCTACAATGAGCAGTTCTTC.

This rearrangement joins TRBV10-2 to TRBJ2-1, with D maybe TRBD2 (5 bases). Germline lookup yields CDR1 WSHSY and CDR2 SAAADI. The V end lost 3 bases, the J end lost 0 bases, and 9 bases lay between the germline ends. This CDR3 contains 15 residues. The CDR3 coding sequence is TGCGCCAGCAGTGACTTAGGGAGCTCCTACAATGAGCAGTTCTTC. It encodes CASSDLGSSYNEQFF.

The gene calls are TRBV19 and TRBJ2-7, with 8 nucleotides matching TRBD1. Germline-derived CDR1 and CDR2 are LNHDA and SQIVND (reference sequence). The CDR3 has 14 residues. V lost 5 bases and J lost 3; bases outside the gene matches: 6. The CDR3 sequence: CASSPRQGRYEQYF. CDR3 sequence (DNA): TGTGCCAGTAGTCCCAGACAGGGGCGCTACGAGCAGTACTTC.

The chain couples TRBV5-1 to TRBJ2-5; D remains ambiguous. Trimming left V 0 bases short and J 3 bases short, with 12 bases between. Germline CDR1 and CDR2: SGHRS and YFSETQ. The CDR3 runs 15 residues. The CDR3 loop reads CASSLGRSSKETQYF. CDR3 nucleotide sequence: TGCGCCAGCAGCTTGGGCCGCTCGAGTAAAGAGACCCAGTACTTC. The full variable domain, completed using reference TRBV5-1 and TRBJ2-5, is KAGVTQTPRYLIKTRGQQVTLSCSPISGHRSVSWYQQTPGQGLQFLFEYFSETQRNKGNFPGRFSGRQFSNSRSEMNVSTLELGDSALYLCASSLGRSSKETQYFGPGTRLLVL.

CDR3 loop: CASSYSGAATEAFF. DNA for the CDR3: TGTGCCAGCAGTTACTCCGGGGCAGCGACTGAAGCTTTCTTT. V is TRBV6-5 and J is TRBJ1-1; D might be TRBD1 (5 bases). This CDR3 region has 14 residues. CDR1 is MNHEY and CDR2 is SVGAGI in the germline V gene. The germline V and J ends were trimmed by 0 bases and 5 bases, with 10 bases remaining between them.

The V and J genes are TRBV30 and TRBJ2-7; 7 nucleotides align to TRBD2. Germline CDR1 reads GTSNPN; CDR2 reads SVGIG (reference sequence). The CDR3 has 13 amino acids. With 1 base clipped from V and 5 bases from J, the junction kept 5 bases outside the gene matches. The CDR3 DNA follows: TGTGCCTGGAGTGGATGGGGAGGGGACGAGCAGTACTTC. As protein: CAWSGWGGDEQYF.

The chain links TRBV4-1 to TRBJ2-1; the D gene is possibly TRBD2 (7 bases). Germline V gene sequence: CDR1 MGHRA, CDR2 YSYEKL. The germline V and J ends were trimmed by 0 bases and 3 bases, with 15 bases remaining between them. The CDR3 spans 17 residues. The CDR3 DNA reads TGCGCCAGCAGCCAAGAGGGGGGGCTAGCAAACTACAATGAGCAGTTCTTC. Translated, it gives CASSQEGGLANYNEQFF.

Only one count was recorded for this clone. J is TRBJ2-7 and V is TRBV6-5; possibly TRBD2 for D (5 bases). The V gene lost 4 bases and the J gene lost 3 bases, with 13 bases spanning the gap. CDR1 and CDR2 from the germline V gene are MNHEY and SVGAGI. There are 14 residues in the CDR3. The CDR3 DNA follows: TGTGCCAGCAGTTCCCCAGGACTCGTCTACGAGCAGTACTTC. Its translation: CASSSPGLVYEQYF.

This chain joins TRBV7-2 and TRBJ2-7; D is perhaps TRBD2 (7 bases). V gave up 5 bases and J gave up 3 bases, with 17 bases separating them. The CDR3 runs to 15 residues. CDR1 SGHTA and CDR2 FQGNSA come from the germline V gene. Here the CDR3 reads CASSRKGGGDYEQYF. CDR3 nucleotide sequence: TGTGCCAGCAGCCGGAAAGGAGGGGGGGACTACGAGCAGTACTTC.

The rearrangement links TRBV6-1 to TRBJ1-5; no clear D gene. V lost 2 bases and J lost 7, with 6 bases in between. CDR1 and CDR2 (germline): MNHNS, SASEGT. The length of the CDR3 is 12 residues. CDR3 in amino acids: CASSEYSQPQHF. The CDR3 region has the DNA TGTGCCAGCAGTGAATATTCCCAGCCCCAGCATTTT.